Below are 27 T cell receptor beta chains sequenced from a single sample in a study of shared clonotypes between healthy human individuals. The protocol was immunoSEQ multiplex PCR, while the TCRdb copy is restricted to in-frame clones and leaves out a portion. The table has over a million clones, about 80% seen once; the top ten hold approximately 0.5%. The specimen sequenced was memory CD4+ T cells from PBMCs. As to subset: CD45RA-negative fraction. The source is a man aged 18 to 30 in good health. Some clones in this sample may be carry-over from other donors' samples.

The chain carries TRBV2 and TRBJ2-3, with 8 bases aligning to TRBD1. Germline CDR1 is SNHLY and CDR2 is FYNNEI. The CDR3 spans 14 residues. V trimming: 4 bases; J trimming: 6 bases; junction bases outside the gene matches: 6. As DNA, the CDR3 is TGTGCCAGCAGTGTGCAGGGGGCCGAGGATACGCAGTATTTT. As protein: CASSVQGAEDTQYF.

The chain combines TRBV27 with TRBJ1-5, with TRBD1 as a possible D gene (6 bases). The V end lost 11 bases, the J end lost 0 bases, and 17 bases lay between the germline ends. The germline V gene encodes CDR1 MNHEY and CDR2 SMNVEV (reference sequence). This CDR3 contains 15 residues. The CDR3 reads CAPSSGHNSNQPQHF. In DNA, the CDR3 is TGTGCCCCTTCCTCGGGACATAATAGCAATCAGCCCCAGCATTTT.

In its sample, this clone was seen once. The rearrangement joins TRBV11-2 to TRBJ2-3; D is possibly TRBD2 (6 bases). With 4 bases removed from V and 4 bases from J, the gap between germline ends came to 15 bases. The germline V gene encodes CDR1 SGHAT and CDR2 FQNNGV. The length of the CDR3 is 15 residues. CDR3 loop: CASSSPREYADTQYF. The CDR3 DNA reads TGTGCCAGCAGCTCCCCCCGGGAGTATGCAGATACGCAGTATTTT.

The chain recombines TRBV19 with TRBJ2-7; the D gene is possibly TRBD1 (6 bases). V was cut by 5 bases and J by 3 bases, with 11 bases left in between. The germline V gene has CDR1 LNHDA and CDR2 SQIVND (reference sequence). The CDR3 loop spans 13 amino acids. The CDR3 DNA follows: TGTGCCAGTAGTTTGGGCAGGGGCTACGAGCAGTACTTC. Translated: CASSLGRGYEQYF.

This chain uses TRBV5-1 with TRBJ2-1; 7 bases match TRBD1. Germline CDR1 SGHRS, CDR2 YFSETQ. The CDR3 totals 15 residues. The J segment lost 3 bases and the V segment lost 4 bases, leaving 7 bases of the junction unmatched. DNA of the CDR3: TGCGCCAGCAGCGCTGGACAGGCCGACTACAATGAGCAGTTCTTC. Protein sequence: CASSAGQADYNEQFF.

This chain links TRBV9 with TRBJ2-1; D gene uncertain. The CDR3 extends over 14 amino acids. The V end lost 0 bases, the J end lost 5 bases, and 9 bases lay between the germline ends. Germline V lookup: CDR1 SGDLS, CDR2 YYNGEE. The CDR3: CASSVVGINNEQFF. CDR3 nucleotides: TGTGCCAGCAGCGTAGTAGGGATCAACAATGAGCAGTTCTTC.

V usage is TRBV11-3 and J usage is TRBJ2-1; TRBD1 might be the D (5 bases). The germline gives CDR1 SGHNT, CDR2 YENEEA. V dropped 8 bases and J dropped 2 bases, with 13 bases sitting between them. CDR3 length: 14 amino acids. The CDR3 DNA follows: TGTGCCAGCTCCAAGGGGCGAGCCTACAATGAGCAGTTCTTC. This translates into CASSKGRAYNEQFF.

V gene TRBV14 combines with J gene TRBJ2-1; D is undetermined. Trimming cost V 1 base and J 2 bases, with 12 bases left between them. This CDR3 has 16 residues. Germline V gene data show CDR1 as SGHDN and CDR2 as FVKESK. In nucleotides, the CDR3 is TGTGCCAGCAGCCAAGGGCGCGTTACAGCCTACAATGAGCAGTTCTTC. Translated, it gives CASSQGRVTAYNEQFF.

The chain joins TRBV5-1 to TRBJ2-7, with 11 bases aligning to TRBD1. This CDR3 spans 14 amino acids. Germline V CDR1 and CDR2: SGHRS, YFSETQ. After removal of 0 bases from V and 6 bases from J, the junction contained 2 bases not matched to a gene. CDR3 coding DNA: TGCGCCAGCAGCTTGGGGGACAGGGGGATCGAGCAGTACTTC. This encodes CASSLGDRGIEQYF. The full variable domain, with the rest looked up from reference TRBV5-1 and TRBJ2-7, is KAGVTQTPRYLIKTRGQQVTLSCSPISGHRSVSWYQQTPGQGLQFLFEYFSETQRNKGNFPGRFSGRQFSNSRSEMNVSTLELGDSALYLCASSLGDRGIEQYFGPGTRLTVT.

The chain recombines TRBV2 with TRBJ2-5; D may be TRBD2 (6 bases). From germline, CDR1 is SNHLY and CDR2 FYNNEI. Trimming took off 7 bases at V and 5 bases at J, with 14 bases between the two ends. The CDR3 has 13 amino acids. The CDR3 sequence: CASKGGGWETQYF. The CDR3 DNA reads TGTGCCAGCAAGGGAGGCGGGTGGGAGACCCAGTACTTC.

A remark on this clone: Other DNA sequences in this sample translate to the same CDR3. This chain uses TRBV5-1 with TRBJ2-2; tentative D call: TRBD2 (6 bases). CDR1 and CDR2 from the germline V gene are SGHRS and YFSETQ. V lost 4 bases to trimming and J lost 0 bases, with 13 bases between them. This CDR3 spans 16 amino acids. The CDR3 nucleotides are TGCGCCAGCAGCCTGGGGGGAACAGCGAACACCGGGGAGCTGTTTTTT. Translated: CASSLGGTANTGELFF.

The genes are TRBV11-3 and TRBJ2-6; possibly TRBD1 for D (7 bases). V gave up 5 bases and J gave up 1 base, with 15 bases separating them. The CDR3 contains 17 residues. CDR1 is SGHNT, CDR2 YENEEA, per germline. CDR3 region: CASSPSTGRSGANVLTF. In nucleotides, the CDR3 is TGTGCCAGCAGCCCTTCGACAGGGAGGTCTGGGGCCAACGTCCTGACTTTC.

This chain links TRBV30 with TRBJ2-7; D gene uncertain. CDR3 size: 11 residues. CDR1 GTSNPN and CDR2 SVGIG come from the germline V gene (reference sequence). V lost 3 bases to trimming and J lost 2 bases, with 5 bases between them. The CDR3 coding sequence is TGTGCCTGGAGCATGGCCTACGAGCAGTACTTC. It yields the protein CAWSMAYEQYF.

This clone was seen at least ten times. V is TRBV6-6 and J is TRBJ2-5; 8 bases map to TRBD2. CDR1 is MNHNY, CDR2 SVGAGI, per germline (reference sequence). The CDR3 loop spans 14 amino acids. The ends lost 6 bases at V and 5 bases at J; junction bases unmatched: 8. In nucleotides, the CDR3 is TGTGCCAGCAGAGAACGGACGGGGGGGGAGACCCAGTACTTC. Amino acids: CASRERTGGETQYF.

This rearrangement joins TRBV18 to TRBJ2-7; possibly TRBD1 or TRBD2 for D (6 bases each). CDR1 and CDR2 from the germline V gene are KGHSH and LQKENI. The CDR3 runs to 14 residues. Trimming cost V 0 bases and J 6 bases, with 12 bases left between them. This CDR3 is CASSPPISGAEQYF. CDR3 bases: TGTGCCAGCTCACCACCCATTTCGGGGGCCGAGCAGTACTTC.

The chain joins TRBV5-1 to TRBJ2-1; 9 bases agree with TRBD2. V shed 1 base and J 6 bases; nucleotides not matched to a gene: 5. The CDR3 runs 15 residues. Germline CDR1 SGHRS, CDR2 YFSETQ. The CDR3 nucleotides are TGCGCCAGCAGCTTGTTTCCTAGCGGGGCCAATGAGCAGTTCTTC. It yields the protein CASSLFPSGANEQFF.

The rearrangement uses TRBV4-3 and TRBJ1-2, with D possibly being TRBD1 (5 bases). Deletions cut 4 bases from V and 0 bases from J, with 12 bases between. The CDR3 contains 15 residues. Germline loops: CDR1 LGHNA, CDR2 YSLEER. Here the CDR3 DNA reads TGCGCCAGCAGCCTTGGGACGTTAGCTAACTATGGCTACACCTTC. Translation gives CASSLGTLANYGYTF.

This clone was seen a single time. The chain has TRBV29-1 and TRBJ2-3; tentative D call: TRBD2 (5 bases). V lost 3 bases and J lost 2, with 12 bases in between. This CDR3 is 14 amino acids long. The germline V gene has CDR1 SQVTM and CDR2 ANQGSEA. Here the CDR3 DNA reads TGCAGCGTTGACTACTCTAGCACCACAGATACGCAGTATTTT. Translated: CSVDYSSTTDTQYF.

The genes are TRBV18 and TRBJ2-4, with a weak D call TRBD1 (6 bases). The V gene lost 3 bases and the J gene lost 6 bases, with 15 bases spanning the gap. The CDR3 is 15 amino acids. Germline V lookup: CDR1 KGHSH, CDR2 LQKENI. CDR3 amino acids: CASSPSAGDRNIQYF. For the CDR3, the DNA is TGTGCCAGCTCACCCAGTGCAGGGGATAGAAACATTCAGTACTTC.

In DNA, the CDR3 is TGCGCCAGCAGCCAAGATCTGCGAGGGAGGGCCGTCAATGAGCAGTTCTTC. This codes for CASSQDLRGRAVNEQFF. The gene calls are TRBV4-1 and TRBJ2-1, with 7 positions matching TRBD2. Trimming cost V 0 bases and J 6 bases; bases outside gene matches: 11. Germline V gives CDR1 MGHRA, CDR2 YSYEKL. The CDR3 is 17 residues long.

This clone has a single count. The rearrangement joins TRBV4-3 to TRBJ2-6; D unresolved. The CDR3 consists of 15 residues. The V gene's germline CDR1 is LGHNA and CDR2 YSLEER. The V end lost 3 bases, the J end lost 1 base, and 7 bases lay between the germline ends. CDR3 DNA: TGCGCCAGCAGCCAGCTAGGATCTGGGGCCAACGTCCTGACTTTC. Its translation: CASSQLGSGANVLTF.

This clone turned up a few times. This chain connects TRBV7-9 to TRBJ1-3; a possible D gene is TRBD1 (5 bases). Germline assignment: CDR1 SEHNR and CDR2 FQNEAQ (reference sequence). The V end lost 1 base, the J end lost 16 bases, and 17 bases lay between the germline ends. CDR3 length equals 13 residues. The chain's CDR3 is CASSLGGIGGRYF. CDR3 nucleotide sequence: TGTGCCAGCAGCTTAGGGGGCATTGGGGGTCGGTATTTT. The full variable domain, completed using reference TRBV7-9 and TRBJ1-3, is DTGVSQNPRHKITKRGQNVTFRCDPISEHNRLYWYRQTLGQGPEFLTYFQNEAQLEKSRLLSDRFSAERPKGSFSTLEIQRTEQGDSAMYLCASSLGGIGGRYFGEGSWLTVV.

There are a few counts of this clone. The rearrangement uses TRBV10-2 and TRBJ2-2; 8 bases line up with TRBD2. Germline CDR1 reads WSHSY; CDR2 reads SAAADI. The CDR3 has 16 amino acids. With V trimmed by 6 bases and J by 0 bases, 6 bases remained unmatched. The CDR3 loop is CASRGLGSANTGELFF. The CDR3 DNA follows: TGCGCCAGCAGGGGACTAGGATCGGCGAACACCGGGGAGCTGTTTTTT.

This chain uses TRBV5-1 with TRBJ2-1; D remains ambiguous. The CDR3 contains 14 residues. The germline V gene has CDR1 SGHRS and CDR2 YFSETQ. V was pared by 4 bases and J by 6 bases, with 14 bases between. CDR3 sequence reads: CASSVVAPGNEQFF. The DNA for the CDR3 is TGCGCCAGCAGCGTTGTGGCCCCGGGCAATGAGCAGTTCTTC.

V usage is TRBV5-1 and J usage is TRBJ2-3, with 8 bases identical to TRBD1. This CDR3 region has 15 residues. The V segment lost 2 bases and the J segment 1 base; nucleotides outside the gene matches: 3. The germline gives CDR1 SGHRS, CDR2 YFSETQ. The CDR3, as DNA: TGCGCCAGCAGCTTCCCGGGACAGGGCACAGATACGCAGTATTTT. Amino acid sequence: CASSFPGQGTDTQYF.

The rearrangement joins TRBV7-3 to TRBJ1-1, with 8 bases fitting TRBD1. The CDR3 spans 17 residues. Per germline, CDR1 SGHTA and CDR2 FQGTGA. V was clipped by 5 bases and J by 4 bases; unmatched bases: 15. The CDR3 DNA reads TGTGCCAGCAGCCGGGGGACAGGCCGTGATTCAGGCACTGAAGCTTTCTTT. It encodes CASSRGTGRDSGTEAFF.

V usage is TRBV6-6 and J usage is TRBJ1-5; D is unclear. Trimming removed 7 bases at V and 7 bases at J, with 11 bases between. CDR1 is MNHNY, CDR2 SVGAGI, per germline (reference sequence). The CDR3 loop spans 12 amino acids. CDR3 DNA sequence: TGTGCCAGCAACAAGGGAGGGCAGCCCCAGCATTTT. Its protein product is CASNKGGQPQHF.